These 25 T cell receptor beta chains came from one sample sequenced in a study of blood T cell repertoires in COVID-19. Assay used: immunoSEQ multiplex PCR; TCRdb lists only in-frame clones, some missing. The table lists under 200,000 clones, 65% to 85% of them singletons. Input material: PBMCs or T cells enriched from blood (not recorded which). The source is a woman in her forties or fifties in a cohort exposed to, infected with or recovered from COVID-19 (not recorded which).

The V gene is TRBV27, the J gene TRBJ2-5; unclear D gene. The germline gives CDR1 MNHEY, CDR2 SMNVEV (reference sequence). The CDR3 spans 12 residues. V shed 6 bases and J shed 0 bases, with 5 bases lying between them. CDR3 region: CASSRYQETQYF. CDR3 in DNA: TGTGCCAGCAGCCGGTACCAAGAGACCCAGTACTTC.

The chain links TRBV5-6 to TRBJ2-1, with 7 positions matching TRBD2. CDR1 SGHDT and CDR2 YYEEEE come from the germline V gene. V gave up 3 bases and J gave up 4 bases; unmatched junction bases: 10. The CDR3 consists of 16 residues. The CDR3 here is CASSWEEAGRYNEQFF. CDR3 in DNA: TGTGCCAGCAGCTGGGAGGAAGCGGGGCGATACAATGAGCAGTTCTTC. Together with reference TRBV5-6 and TRBJ2-1, the CDR3 gives the full variable domain: DAGVTQSPTHLIKTRGQQVTLRCSPKSGHDTVSWYQQALGQGPQFIFQYYEEEERQRGNFPDRFSGHQFPNYSSELNVNALLLGDSALYLCASSWEEAGRYNEQFFGPGTRLTVL.

Only a few counts were recorded for this clone. The DNA of the CDR3 is TGCAGCGTAGCCCCTCCGGGAGGGACCTACAATGAGCAGTTCTTC. Translation gives CSVAPPGGTYNEQFF. The J gene is TRBJ2-1, the V gene TRBV29-1; TRBD2 agrees at 8 bases. The CDR3 loop spans 15 amino acids. The germline gives CDR1 SQVTM, CDR2 ANQGSEA. V shed 6 bases and J 2 bases; nucleotides not matched to a gene: 9.

The chain is built from TRBV11-3 and TRBJ2-3; no reliable D call. The CDR3 loop spans 14 amino acids. The V and J ends lost 2 bases and 6 bases respectively, with 12 bases between them. Germline V gives CDR1 SGHNT, CDR2 YENEEA. The CDR3 DNA sequence: TGTGCCAGCAGCTTAACGCAGGCCACGGATACGCAGTATTTT. Protein product: CASSLTQATDTQYF.

The table lists this clone with a count of one. V is TRBV27 and J is TRBJ1-5; 7 nucleotides match TRBD1. Germline lookup yields CDR1 MNHEY and CDR2 SMNVEV (reference sequence). With 3 bases clipped from V and 5 bases from J, the junction kept 4 bases outside the gene matches. CDR3 length equals 14 residues. CDR3 sequence (DNA): TGTGCCAGCAGTTTGAGGCAGGGGGATCAGCCCCAGCATTTT. The encoded protein is CASSLRQGDQPQHF.

V gene TRBV6-4 combines with J gene TRBJ2-2; tentative D call: TRBD1 (5 bases). This CDR3 is 15 amino acids long. Germline CDR1 reads MRHNA; CDR2 reads SNTAGT. V was pared by 2 bases and J by 2 bases, with 9 bases between. CDR3 sequence: CASSDGRGNTGELFF. The CDR3, as DNA: TGTGCCAGCAGTGACGGAAGGGGTAACACCGGGGAGCTGTTTTTT.

V is TRBV9 and J is TRBJ1-1, with D tentatively TRBD1 (5 bases). From germline, CDR1 is SGDLS and CDR2 YYNGEE. Trimming pared 0 bases from V and 6 bases from J, leaving 9 bases between. The CDR3 sequence is 13 residues long. CDR3 amino acids: CASSVGRGPEAFF. In DNA form, the CDR3 reads TGTGCCAGCAGCGTAGGGAGGGGACCTGAAGCTTTCTTT.

This clone was seen once. The chain recombines TRBV5-4 with TRBJ1-1, with 9 bases that match TRBD1. With V trimmed by 3 bases and J by 5 bases, 8 bases remained unmatched. Germline CDR1 is SGHNT and CDR2 is YYREEE (reference sequence). This CDR3 spans 15 amino acids. The CDR3 loop is CASSSGQGRYTEAFF. The CDR3 bases are TGTGCCAGCAGCTCGGGACAGGGAAGGTATACTGAAGCTTTCTTT.

CDR3 nucleotide sequence: TGTGCCAGCAGGCTACAGACAACAAGCTACGAGCAGTACTTC. This codes for CASRLQTTSYEQYF. The genes are TRBV6-5 and TRBJ2-7; D is uncertain. Trimming stripped 6 bases from V and 3 bases from J, with 15 bases between. This CDR3 is 14 amino acids long. CDR1 MNHEY and CDR2 SVGAGI come from the germline V gene.

The genes are TRBV3-1 (or the pseudogene TRBV3-2) and TRBJ1-4; TRBD1 aligns across 10 bases. CDR3 length: 16 amino acids. Germline lookup yields CDR1 LGHDT and CDR2 YNNKEL (reference sequence). V lost 4 bases to trimming and J lost 7 bases; unmatched junction nucleotides: 9. The CDR3 nucleotides are TGTGCCAGCAGCCGGGACAGGGGCGCCAAGTGTGAAAAACTGTTTTTT. As protein: CASSRDRGAKCEKLFF.

This clone was picked up one time. This rearrangement joins TRBV10-3 to TRBJ2-3; TRBD1 is a possible D gene (6 bases). The germline V gene encodes CDR1 ENHRY and CDR2 SYGVKD. This CDR3 contains 12 residues. V was shortened by 10 bases and J by 6 bases, with 14 bases between the two germline ends. The CDR3 region has the DNA TGTGCCACAGCACTTAGGGGGGATACGCAGTATTTT. Translation: CATALRGDTQYF.

The chain links TRBV19 to TRBJ1-1, with D uncertain. With 4 bases removed from V and 1 base from J, the gap between germline ends came to 7 bases. Germline V gives CDR1 LNHDA, CDR2 SQIVND (reference sequence). The CDR3 extends over 13 amino acids. CDR3 DNA sequence: TGTGCCAGTAGTAATACAGAGAACACTGAAGCTTTCTTT. Encoded protein: CASSNTENTEAFF.

The J gene is TRBJ2-3, the V gene TRBV7-6, with D possibly TRBD1 on 5 matching bases. V was shortened by 5 bases and J by 2 bases, with 17 bases between the two germline ends. The CDR3 has 16 residues. Germline V gene lookup returns CDR1 SGHVS and CDR2 FNYEAQ. Written as DNA, the CDR3 is TGTGCCAGCAGCAAACTACCGGACATTTTCACAGATACGCAGTATTTT. This gives the protein CASSKLPDIFTDTQYF.

This clone was counted a single time. This chain joins TRBV30 and TRBJ1-4; 7 nucleotides agree with TRBD1. V was clipped by 1 base and J by 3 bases; unmatched bases: 14. CDR1 GTSNPN and CDR2 SVGIG come from the germline V gene (reference sequence). This CDR3 has 18 residues. DNA of the CDR3: TGTGCCTGGAGTGCACCCGCGAGAAGGACAGGCTCTAATGAAAAACTGTTTTTT. It codes for CAWSAPARRTGSNEKLFF.

The V and J genes are TRBV29-1 and TRBJ1-4; TRBD1 is a possible D gene (6 bases). Germline CDR1 reads SQVTM; CDR2 reads ANQGSEA. This CDR3 is built from 14 residues. The V gene lost 7 bases and the J gene lost 0 bases, with 12 bases spanning the gap. CDR3 sequence reads: CSATDSATNEKLFF. DNA of the CDR3: TGCAGCGCTACGGACAGTGCAACTAATGAAAAACTGTTTTTT.

The chain uses TRBV5-1 and TRBJ2-5; 10 nucleotides align to TRBD2. There are 17 residues in the CDR3. From germline, CDR1 is SGHRS and CDR2 YFSETQ. Germline trimming cut 4 bases from V and 5 bases from J; bases unmatched to any gene: 14. The CDR3 spells CASSPGSSGSGGETQYF. For the CDR3, the DNA is TGCGCCAGCAGCCCCGGGTCTAGCGGGAGCGGTGGCGAGACCCAGTACTTC.

V gene TRBV15 combines with J gene TRBJ1-2; D gene ambiguous. The V gene lost 2 bases and the J gene lost 2 bases, with 6 bases spanning the gap. The CDR3 covers 13 residues. Germline V gene sequence: CDR1 LNHNV, CDR2 YYDKDF (reference sequence). The chain's CDR3 is CATSRTVNYGYTF. The CDR3, as DNA: TGTGCCACCAGCAGAACAGTGAACTATGGCTACACCTTC.

The V call is TRBV6-5, the J call TRBJ1-2; TRBD1 agrees at 7 bases. Trimming cost V 5 bases and J 8 bases; bases outside gene matches: 11. The V gene's germline CDR1 is MNHEY and CDR2 SVGAGI. The CDR3 contains 14 residues. The CDR3 sequence: CASSPDRALGGYTF. The CDR3 DNA is TGTGCCAGCAGTCCTGACAGGGCCCTTGGGGGCTACACCTTC.

The chain uses TRBV11-2 and TRBJ2-5; TRBD1 aligns across 10 bases. The CDR3 runs 16 residues. Germline CDR1 is SGHAT and CDR2 is FQNNGV. V lost 6 bases, J lost 5 bases, and 12 bases stayed unmatched. As DNA, the CDR3 is TGTGCCAGCAGTCTAGGCGGGGACAGGGGTTGGGAGACCCAGTACTTC. This codes for CASSLGGDRGWETQYF. The whole variable domain, remainder taken from reference TRBV11-2 and TRBJ2-5, is EAGVAQSPRYKIIEKRQSVAFWCNPISGHATLYWYQQILGQGPKLLIQFQNNGVVDDSQLPKDRFSAERLKGVDSTLKIQPAKLEDSAVYLCASSLGGDRGWETQYFGPGTRLLVL.

V gene TRBV4-1 combines with J gene TRBJ1-4; 11 bases agree with TRBD1. This CDR3 spans 20 amino acids. Germline CDR1 reads MGHRA; CDR2 reads YSYEKL. The V and J ends lost 2 bases and 3 bases, in that order; junction bases with no gene match: 14. This chain's CDR3 is CASSQLYPTGTGGSNEKLFF. The DNA for the CDR3 is TGCGCCAGCAGCCAACTCTACCCCACCGGGACAGGGGGATCTAATGAAAAACTGTTTTTT.

This clone came up a few times. This chain joins TRBV7-3 and TRBJ2-2, with 7 bases that match TRBD1. The CDR3 has 15 amino acids. J was trimmed by 7 bases and V by 5 bases; bases with no gene match: 10. In germline, CDR1 is SGHTA, CDR2 FQGTGA. The CDR3 reads CASSQTGVPIGELFF. The CDR3 nucleotides read TGTGCCAGCAGCCAAACAGGGGTCCCAATCGGGGAGCTGTTTTTT.

About this clone: A read error may explain this, as a much larger clone is one base away. The V call is TRBV5-4, the J call TRBJ2-7, with D unclear. This CDR3 comprises 11 residues. Trimming stripped 3 bases from V and 2 bases from J, with 3 bases between. CDR1 and CDR2 from the germline V gene are SGHNT and YYREEE (reference sequence). CDR3 protein: CASSSTYEQYF. In nucleotides, the CDR3 is TGTGCCAGCAGCTCCACCTACGAGCAGTACTTC. Full variable domain (missing parts from reference TRBV5-4 and TRBJ2-7): ETGVTQSPTHLIKTRGQQVTLRCSSQSGHNTVSWYQQALGQGPQFIFQYYREEENGRGNFPPRFSGLQFPNYSSELNVNALELDDSALYLCASSSTYEQYFGPGTRLTVT.

The rearrangement uses TRBV28 and TRBJ2-5; 8 bases line up with TRBD1. Losses at the gene ends were 1 base for V and 0 bases for J; bases not matched to a gene: 7. The CDR3 extends over 17 amino acids. Germline CDR1 is MDHEN and CDR2 is SYDVKM. In DNA form, the CDR3 reads TGTGCCAGCAGTTTATTTCCGGGACAGGTCTACCAAGAGACCCAGTACTTC. The encoded protein is CASSLFPGQVYQETQYF.

The V and J genes are TRBV5-1 and TRBJ2-6; possibly TRBD1 for D (6 bases). The CDR3 extends over 18 amino acids. The V gene lost 0 bases and the J gene lost 3 bases, with 16 bases spanning the gap. The germline V gene encodes CDR1 SGHRS and CDR2 YFSETQ. The CDR3 nucleotides are TGCGCCAGCAGCTTGGAGGGTCCAGGGGCTCTTGGGGCCAACGTCCTGACTTTC. This codes for CASSLEGPGALGANVLTF. The whole variable domain, remainder taken from reference TRBV5-1 and TRBJ2-6, is KAGVTQTPRYLIKTRGQQVTLSCSPISGHRSVSWYQQTPGQGLQFLFEYFSETQRNKGNFPGRFSGRQFSNSRSEMNVSTLELGDSALYLCASSLEGPGALGANVLTFGAGSRLTVL.

This rearrangement joins TRBV18 to TRBJ1-5; 9 positions agree with TRBD1. This CDR3 contains 18 residues. With 3 bases clipped from V and 3 bases from J, the junction kept 12 bases outside the gene matches. Germline lookup yields CDR1 KGHSH and CDR2 LQKENI. The CDR3 DNA reads as TGTGCCAGCTCACCCGGCTTATATCGGACAGGGGACAATCAGCCCCAGCATTTT. Protein product: CASSPGLYRTGDNQPQHF.